This entry lists 13 T cell receptor beta chains sequenced from one sample in a study of T cell repertoires in cytomegalovirus infection. Their antigens remain unidentified. Each CDR3 protein gets one entry after TCRdb re-called the reads with MiXCR. This sample carries about 920,000 distinct CDR3 sequences, approximately 32% of them seen once, and the ten largest clones take 13%. Source: cultured CD8+ T cells from PBMCs, taken from culture after CMV antigen stimulation. The source of these receptors is a human donor in good health (CMV status not recorded). Some clones in this sample may be carry-over from other donors' samples.

This clonotype showed up just a few times. The V and J genes are TRBV12-3 or TRBV12-4 and TRBJ2-1; D not resolved. V lost 6 bases to trimming and J lost 2 bases, with 14 bases between them. This CDR3 contains 15 residues. CDR3 sequence reads: CASRLAITPYNEQFF. CDR3 bases: TGTGCCAGCAGATTGGCTATCACCCCCTACAATGAGCAGTTCTTC.

The rearrangement links TRBV7-4 to TRBJ2-3; 9 bases align to TRBD2. Trimming at V came to 6 bases and at J to 6 bases, leaving 10 bases not matched to a gene. Germline V CDR1 and CDR2: SGHVT, SQSDAQ. The CDR3 has 15 residues. The CDR3 region has the DNA TGTGCCAGCAGACCCTCTAGCGGGGCTCAGGATACGCAGTATTTT. It is translated as CASRPSSGAQDTQYF.

The chain joins TRBV7-6 to TRBJ2-7; 11 nucleotides align to TRBD2. This CDR3 has 15 residues. J lost 5 bases, V lost 3 bases, and 6 bases had no gene match. Germline CDR1 and CDR2: SGHVS and FNYEAQ. CDR3 loop: CASSFASSGGNEQYF. The CDR3 DNA reads TGTGCCAGCAGCTTTGCCTCTAGCGGGGGGAACGAGCAGTACTTC.

This clonotype showed up just a few times. V gene TRBV6-2 or TRBV6-3 combines with J gene TRBJ1-1, with D unresolved. CDR1 MNHEY and CDR2 SVGEGT come from the germline V gene. This CDR3 contains 13 residues. V was clipped by 6 bases and J by 2 bases, with 10 bases between them. CDR3 in amino acids: CASSEVSNTEAFF. The CDR3 bases are TGTGCCAGCAGCGAGGTCAGCAACACTGAAGCTTTCTTT.

The V gene is TRBV7-9, the J gene TRBJ2-3, with D tentatively TRBD1 (6 bases). CDR1 and CDR2 from the germline V gene are SEHNR and FQNEAQ (reference sequence). V lost 3 bases and J 6 bases, leaving 13 bases between the germline ends. This CDR3 has 14 residues. This chain's CDR3 is CASSLSQGPDTQYF. In nucleotides, the CDR3 is TGTGCCAGCAGCTTGTCACAGGGCCCCGATACGCAGTATTTT.

As to this clonotype: This may be a read error: a much more frequent sequence differs by one nucleotide. V gene TRBV4-1 combines with J gene TRBJ2-2; D is ambiguous. This CDR3 is built from 15 residues. In germline, CDR1 is MGHRA, CDR2 YSYEKL. The CDR3 DNA is TGCGCCAACAGCCAAGATCGAGGGAACACCGGGGAGCTGTTTTTT. Encoded protein: CANSQDRGNTGELFF.

The J gene is TRBJ2-5, the V gene TRBV29-1; D gene unclear. The CDR3 is 16 residues long. CDR1 SQVTM and CDR2 ANQGSEA come from the germline V gene. V was clipped by 1 base and J by 5 bases, with 20 bases between them. CDR3 sequence reads: CSVEGGVRPGLETQYF. CDR3 coding DNA: TGCAGCGTTGAAGGGGGTGTAAGGCCCGGTCTGGAGACCCAGTACTTC.

The chain combines TRBV7-9 with TRBJ1-2; D gene ambiguous. The germline V and J ends were trimmed by 3 bases and 5 bases, with 13 bases remaining between them. Germline V gene lookup returns CDR1 SEHNR and CDR2 FQNEAQ (reference sequence). The CDR3 is made up of 14 amino acids. CDR3 amino acids: CASSFNPQEYGYTF. The CDR3 DNA is TGTGCCAGCAGCTTCAACCCCCAGGAGTATGGCTACACCTTC.

At least ten counts were recorded for this clonotype. The chain recombines TRBV7-9 with TRBJ1-2, with a possible D match to TRBD1 (5 bases). CDR1 SEHNR and CDR2 FQNEAQ come from the germline V gene (reference sequence). Trimming removed 5 bases at V and 3 bases at J, with 19 bases between. The CDR3 runs to 16 residues. The CDR3 spells CASSNPTSRGHYGYTF. In DNA form, the CDR3 reads TGTGCCAGCAGCAACCCCACAAGTAGGGGCCACTATGGCTACACCTTC.

This chain uses TRBV5-8 with TRBJ2-2; D perhaps matches TRBD1 (6 bases). The V gene lost 1 base and the J gene lost 2 bases, with 21 bases spanning the gap. Germline-derived CDR1 and CDR2 are SGHTS and YDEGEE. The CDR3 runs to 19 residues. In nucleotides, the CDR3 is TGTGCCAGCAGCTTGCACCCTCAGGTACAGGGACCTAACACCGGGGAGCTGTTTTTT. Its translation: CASSLHPQVQGPNTGELFF.

There are many counts of this clonotype. J is TRBJ2-1 and V is TRBV7-8; maybe TRBD1 (5 bases). The germline gives CDR1 SGHVS, CDR2 FQNEAQ. V was cut by 3 bases and J by 0 bases, with 12 bases left in between. The CDR3 totals 16 residues. CDR3 in amino acids: CASSFTGASSYNEQFF. Here the CDR3 DNA reads TGTGCCAGCAGCTTTACAGGTGCCAGCTCCTACAATGAGCAGTTCTTC. The full variable domain, rest sourced from reference TRBV7-8 and TRBJ2-1, is GAGVSQSPRYKVAKRGQDVALRCDPISGHVSLFWYQQALGQGPEFLTYFQNEAQLDKSGLPSDRFFAERPEGSVSTLKIQRTQQEDSAVYLCASSFTGASSYNEQFFGPGTRLTVL.

J is TRBJ2-7 and V is TRBV20-1; D unresolved. The germline gives CDR1 DFQATT, CDR2 SNEGSKA (reference sequence). V lost 1 base and J 4 bases, leaving 11 bases between the germline ends. The length of the CDR3 is 13 residues. The CDR3 DNA sequence: TGCAGTGCTAGAGCCCCCTCCCGGTACGAGCAGTACTTC. Amino acids: CSARAPSRYEQYF.

This clonotype was seen more than once but under ten times. The rearrangement uses TRBV28 and TRBJ2-3, with D possibly being TRBD1 or TRBD2 (5 bases each). The CDR3 is 19 residues long. Trimming stripped 4 bases from V and 2 bases from J, with 25 bases between. CDR1 is MDHEN, CDR2 SYDVKM, per germline. CDR3 loop: CASSSPLRGPQIITDTQYF. The CDR3 bases are TGTGCCAGCAGTTCTCCCCTGAGGGGCCCCCAGATCATCACAGATACGCAGTATTTT.